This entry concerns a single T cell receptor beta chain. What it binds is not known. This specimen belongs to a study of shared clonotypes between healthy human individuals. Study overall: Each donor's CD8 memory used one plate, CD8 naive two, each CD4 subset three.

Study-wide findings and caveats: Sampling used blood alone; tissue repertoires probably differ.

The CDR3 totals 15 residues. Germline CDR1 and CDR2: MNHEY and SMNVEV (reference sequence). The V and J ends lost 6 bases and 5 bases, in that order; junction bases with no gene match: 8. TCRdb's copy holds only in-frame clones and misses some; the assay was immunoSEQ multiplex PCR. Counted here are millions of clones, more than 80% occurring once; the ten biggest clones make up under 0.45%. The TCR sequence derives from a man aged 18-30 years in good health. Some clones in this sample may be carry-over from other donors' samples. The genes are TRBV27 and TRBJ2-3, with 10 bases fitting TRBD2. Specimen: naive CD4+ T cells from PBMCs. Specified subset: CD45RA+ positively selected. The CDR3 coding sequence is TGTGCCAGCAGGTCGACAAGACTAGCGGGAGATACGCAGTATTTT. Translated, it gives CASRSTRLAGDTQYF.